This T cell receptor (beta chain) stems from a study of blood T cell repertoires in COVID-19. The overall study: There were acute and convalescent COVID-19 samples, and they came from the United States, Italy and Spain. From T cells, B-cell-depleted T cells, or PBMCs came the material, which was cDNA or gDNA.

Germline CDR1 is SEHNR and CDR2 is FQNEAQ (reference sequence). CDR3 length equals 13 residues. The ends were cut back, 0 bases at V and 3 bases at J, with 6 bases in the middle. In the original workflow: Researchers report that nucleated cell counts were estimated from reference gene primer amplification. Sequenced by immunoSEQ multiplex PCR; TCRdb stores in-frame clones only, minus some. The DNA gave D and trimming, while V, J and clone size come from that table. The repertoire holds 200,000 to 300,000 clones, with about 90% as singletons. The V and J genes are TRBV7-9 and TRBJ2-7; no clear D. The sequencing input was peripheral blood. The sequence came from a woman aged 45-65 years with acute or convalescent COVID-19. The CDR3 here is CASSLAGSYEQYF. CDR3 DNA: TGTGCCAGCAGCTTAGCTGGCAGCTACGAGCAGTACTTC. Supplemented by reference TRBV7-9 and TRBJ2-7, the full variable domain reads DTGVSQNPRHKITKRGQNVTFRCDPISEHNRLYWYRQTLGQGPEFLTYFQNEAQLEKSRLLSDRFSAERPKGSFSTLEIQRTEQGDSAMYLCASSLAGSYEQYFGPGTRLTVT.